The 16 T cell receptor beta chains below all came from one sample that was sequenced in a study of cytomegalovirus exposure and HLA in healthy donors. The PCR had 60 Vbeta and 13 Jbeta primers. TCRdb's copy holds only in-frame clones and misses some; the assay was immunoSEQ multiplex PCR. Of about 190,000 clones in the sample, 80% to 85% were seen once. Material: PBMCs. The receptor set was obtained from a woman aged 40 to 49 in good health and CMV-seronegative.

This sequence joins TRBV19 and TRBJ2-1; 13 bases are shared with TRBD2. CDR3 size: 15 residues. CDR1 is LNHDA, CDR2 SQIVND, per germline (reference sequence). V trimming: 4 bases; J trimming: 8 bases; junction bases outside the gene matches: 5. The CDR3: CASSRGLAGFDEQFF. CDR3 nucleotide sequence: TGTGCCAGTAGTAGGGGACTAGCGGGATTCGATGAGCAGTTCTTC.

The chain carries TRBV27 and TRBJ2-3; TRBD2 aligns across 10 bases. The CDR3 is made up of 16 amino acids. In germline, CDR1 is MNHEY, CDR2 SMNVEV (reference sequence). With 7 bases clipped from V and 1 base from J, the junction kept 8 bases outside the gene matches. CDR3 sequence: CASTQREGRGTDTQYF. The CDR3 bases are TGTGCCAGCACCCAGCGGGAGGGCCGGGGCACAGATACGCAGTATTTT.

This chain links TRBV5-8 with TRBJ1-2; no reliable D call. Trimming stripped 0 bases from V and 2 bases from J, with 8 bases between. Germline V gene lookup returns CDR1 SGHTS and CDR2 YDEGEE. The CDR3 totals 14 residues. Written as DNA, the CDR3 is TGTGCCAGCAGCTTGGGACATCGAAACTATGGCTACACCTTC. Residues: CASSLGHRNYGYTF.

The gene calls are TRBV7-8 and TRBJ2-1, with 10 bases matching TRBD2. CDR1 is SGHVS and CDR2 is FQNEAQ in the germline V gene. Trimming at V came to 5 bases and at J to 10 bases, leaving 20 bases not matched to a gene. The CDR3 is 18 amino acids. The CDR3 loop reads CASSLSQTSGRTGGEQFF. The CDR3 DNA is TGTGCCAGCAGCCTTTCCCAGACTAGCGGGCGAACAGGAGGAGAGCAGTTCTTC.

V is TRBV7-2 and J is TRBJ1-2; D is unclear. V lost 3 bases, J lost 2 bases, and 4 bases lay in between. This CDR3 spans 12 amino acids. CDR1 is SGHTA and CDR2 is FQGNSA in the germline V gene. DNA of the CDR3: TGTGCCAGCAGCTTCGAGAACTATGGCTACACCTTC. It is translated as CASSFENYGYTF.

This clone showed up just once. The chain uses TRBV27 and TRBJ1-2; D possibly corresponds to TRBD1 (5 bases). The CDR3 is 12 residues long. V lost 5 bases to trimming and J lost 14 bases, with 18 bases between them. Germline CDR1 is MNHEY and CDR2 is SMNVEV (reference sequence). CDR3 coding DNA: TGTGCCAGCAGTATGACTTCTGGGGCGCTGACCTTC. Residues: CASSMTSGALTF.

The genes are TRBV7-2 and TRBJ2-7; tentatively, D is TRBD2 (6 bases). Per germline, CDR1 SGHTA and CDR2 FQGNSA. The CDR3 is made up of 15 amino acids. V was trimmed by 5 bases and J by 0 bases, leaving 14 bases between them. This CDR3 reads CASSEGLAISYEQYF. The DNA of the CDR3 is TGTGCCAGCAGCGAGGGACTGGCTATCTCCTACGAGCAGTACTTC. Full variable domain (outside the CDR3, taken from reference TRBV7-2 and TRBJ2-7): GAGVSQSPSNKVTEKGKDVELRCDPISGHTALYWYRQSLGQGLEFLIYFQGNSAPDKSGLPSDRFSAERTGGSVSTLTIQRTQQEDSAVYLCASSEGLAISYEQYFGPGTRLTVT.

The rearrangement links TRBV27 to TRBJ2-4, with 11 bases fitting TRBD1. CDR1 and CDR2 from the germline V gene are MNHEY and SMNVEV (reference sequence). Germline trimming cut 8 bases from V and 9 bases from J; bases unmatched to any gene: 0. The CDR3 has 11 residues. The CDR3 DNA reads as TGTGCCAGCGGACAGGGGGCCATTCAGTACTTC. Amino acids: CASGQGAIQYF.

The gene calls are TRBV7-9 and TRBJ2-5; 9 bases are shared with TRBD2. The V segment lost 3 bases and the J segment 5 bases; nucleotides outside the gene matches: 13. The CDR3 extends over 17 amino acids. The germline gives CDR1 SEHNR, CDR2 FQNEAQ (reference sequence). The CDR3 sequence is CASSLGIAGVVGETQYF. The CDR3 nucleotides are TGTGCCAGCAGCTTGGGTATAGCGGGAGTAGTTGGGGAGACCCAGTACTTC.

In DNA form, the CDR3 reads TGTGCCAGCAGCTTGAATCGAGACAATGAGCAGTTCTTC. It codes for CASSLNRDNEQFF. V gene TRBV11-3 combines with J gene TRBJ2-1; no definite D call. V was cut by 3 bases and J by 5 bases, with 8 bases left in between. Germline values: CDR1 SGHNT, CDR2 YENEEA. This CDR3 has 13 residues.

The J gene is TRBJ2-3, the V gene TRBV5-1; perhaps TRBD1 as D (6 bases). Germline V gene data show CDR1 as SGHRS and CDR2 as YFSETQ. The CDR3 is made up of 15 amino acids. V shed 7 bases and J shed 4 bases, with 19 bases lying between them. In DNA form, the CDR3 reads TGCGCCAGCCTCTCAGGGCCAGGGGTAGCAGATACGCAGTATTTT. Its protein is CASLSGPGVADTQYF.

The chain recombines TRBV7-9 with TRBJ2-5; perhaps TRBD1 as D (6 bases). V lost 7 bases to trimming and J lost 4 bases, with 22 bases between them. This CDR3 comprises 16 residues. Per germline, CDR1 SEHNR and CDR2 FQNEAQ (reference sequence). CDR3 region: CASIQGSNPAVETQYF. CDR3 DNA sequence: TGTGCCAGCATCCAGGGGTCCAATCCGGCAGTAGAGACCCAGTACTTC.

This clone showed up just a few times. The V gene is TRBV6-6, the J gene TRBJ2-7; 8 bases agree with TRBD2. Germline assignment: CDR1 MNHNY and CDR2 SVGAGI (reference sequence). The V and J ends lost 0 bases and 2 bases, in that order; junction bases with no gene match: 0. CDR3 length equals 14 residues. The CDR3 protein is CASSYSTSAYEQYF. CDR3 in DNA: TGTGCCAGCAGTTACTCGACTAGCGCCTACGAGCAGTACTTC.

The rearrangement links TRBV27 to TRBJ1-5; 7 bases are a match to TRBD1. Trimming at V came to 2 bases and at J to 4 bases, leaving 5 bases not matched to a gene. The CDR3 totals 15 residues. CDR1 and CDR2 from the germline V gene are MNHEY and SMNVEV (reference sequence). DNA for the CDR3: TGTGCCAGCAGTTTAGTAGGGACAGCTAATCAGCCCCAGCATTTT. Its translation: CASSLVGTANQPQHF.

This chain links TRBV7-2 with TRBJ1-2; 9 bases map to TRBD1. V gave up 0 bases and J gave up 8 bases; unmatched junction bases: 10. The V gene's germline CDR1 is SGHTA and CDR2 FQGNSA. CDR3 length: 16 amino acids. The CDR3 is CASSLAGQGIVWGYTF. The CDR3 DNA reads as TGTGCCAGCAGCTTAGCGGGACAGGGCATAGTTTGGGGCTACACCTTC.

The chain uses TRBV15 and TRBJ2-1; tentatively, D is TRBD1 (5 bases). The CDR3 spans 16 residues. V lost 0 bases, J lost 2 bases, and 11 bases lay in between. Per the germline V gene, CDR1 is LNHNV and CDR2 is YYDKDF (reference sequence). This chain's CDR3 is CATSRDIDSTYNEQFF. The CDR3 DNA is TGTGCCACCAGCAGAGATATAGACAGTACCTACAATGAGCAGTTCTTC.